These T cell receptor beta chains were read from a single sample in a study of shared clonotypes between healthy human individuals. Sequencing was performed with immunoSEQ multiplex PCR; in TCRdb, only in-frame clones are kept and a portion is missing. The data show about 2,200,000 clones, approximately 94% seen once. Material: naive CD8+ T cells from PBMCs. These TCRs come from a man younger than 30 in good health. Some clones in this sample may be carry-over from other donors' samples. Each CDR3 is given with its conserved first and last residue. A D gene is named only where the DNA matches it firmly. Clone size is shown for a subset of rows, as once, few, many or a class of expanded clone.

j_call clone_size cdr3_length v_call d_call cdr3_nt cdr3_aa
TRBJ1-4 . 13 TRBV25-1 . TGTGCCAGCAGTGTTCTGCGGAATGAGAAACTGTTTTTT CASSVLRNEKLFF
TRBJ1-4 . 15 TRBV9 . TGTGCCAGCAGCGTAGTAGGTTGGTCTAATGAAAAACTGTTTTTT CASSVVGWSNEKLFF
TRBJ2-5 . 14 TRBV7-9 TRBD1 TGTGCCAGCAGCCTTGGACAGGGAGTAGAGACCCAGTACTTC CASSLGQGVETQYF
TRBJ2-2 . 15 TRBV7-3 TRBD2 TGTGCCAGCAGCTTACGGGAGGGATACACCGGGGAGCTGTTTTTT CASSLREGYTGELFF
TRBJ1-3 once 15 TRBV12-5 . TGTGCTAGTGGTCAGGGACTGCCCCCTGGAAACACCATATATTTT CASGQGLPPGNTIYF
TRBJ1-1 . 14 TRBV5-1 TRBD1 TGCGCCAGCAGCGCGGGACAGGGCTATACTGAAGCTTTCTTT CASSAGQGYTEAFF
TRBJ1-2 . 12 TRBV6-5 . TGTGCCAGCAGACAACGGGGCTATGGCTACACCTTC CASRQRGYGYTF
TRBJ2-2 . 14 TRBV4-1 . TGCGCCAGCAGCCAGATCCCGGGATCCGGGGAGCTGTTTTTT CASSQIPGSGELFF
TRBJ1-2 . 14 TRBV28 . TGTGCCAGCAGTTCGGACAGCAAAGTCTATGGCTACACCTTC CASSSDSKVYGYTF
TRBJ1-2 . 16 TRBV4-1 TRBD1 TGCGCCAGCAGCCACCAGACAGGGGGCGGGAACTATGGCTACACCTTC CASSHQTGGGNYGYTF
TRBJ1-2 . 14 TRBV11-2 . TGTGCCAGCAGGCCCCTAACCAGCCTCTATGGCTACACCTTC CASRPLTSLYGYTF
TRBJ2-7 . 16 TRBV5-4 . TGTGCCAGCAGCCTGGCCCCTATGGGGGTTTCCTACGAGCAGTACTTC CASSLAPMGVSYEQYF
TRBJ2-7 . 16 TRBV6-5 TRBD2 TGTGCCAGCAGTTCCCGGACTAGCGGGAACCCCTACGAGCAGTACTTC CASSSRTSGNPYEQYF
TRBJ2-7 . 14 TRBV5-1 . TGCGCCAGCAGCTTGGAAGGCATCCCCTACGAGCAGTACTTC CASSLEGIPYEQYF
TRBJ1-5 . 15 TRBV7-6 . TGTGCCAGCAGCCCAGGGTGGGGAGGCAATCAGCCCCAGCATTTT CASSPGWGGNQPQHF